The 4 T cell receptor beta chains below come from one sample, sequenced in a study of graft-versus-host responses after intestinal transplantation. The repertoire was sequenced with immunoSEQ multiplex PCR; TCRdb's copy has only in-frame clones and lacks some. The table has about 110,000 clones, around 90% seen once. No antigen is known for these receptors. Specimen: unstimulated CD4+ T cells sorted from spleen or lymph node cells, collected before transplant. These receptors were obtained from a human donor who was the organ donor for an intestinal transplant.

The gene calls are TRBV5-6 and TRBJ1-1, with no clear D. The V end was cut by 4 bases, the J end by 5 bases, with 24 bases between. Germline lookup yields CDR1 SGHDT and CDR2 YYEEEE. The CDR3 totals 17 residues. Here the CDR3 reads CASSPQGTNPQGTEAFF. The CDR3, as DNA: TGTGCCAGCAGCCCTCAAGGAACAAACCCCCAAGGGACTGAAGCTTTCTTT.

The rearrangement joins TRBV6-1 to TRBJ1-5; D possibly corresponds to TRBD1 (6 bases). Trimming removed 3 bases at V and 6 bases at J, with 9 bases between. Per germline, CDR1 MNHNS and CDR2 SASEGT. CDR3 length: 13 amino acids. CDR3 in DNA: TGTGCCAGCAGTGAGGGGGGCAGTCAGCCCCAGCATTTT. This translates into CASSEGGSQPQHF.

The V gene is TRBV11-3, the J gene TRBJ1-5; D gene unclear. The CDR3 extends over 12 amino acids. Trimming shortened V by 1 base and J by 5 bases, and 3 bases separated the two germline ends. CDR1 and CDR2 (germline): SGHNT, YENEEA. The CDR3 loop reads CASSLGDQPQHF. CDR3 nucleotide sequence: TGTGCCAGCAGCTTAGGGGATCAGCCCCAGCATTTT. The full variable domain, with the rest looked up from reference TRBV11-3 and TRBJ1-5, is EAGVVQSPRYKIIEKKQPVAFWCNPISGHNTLYWYLQNLGQGPELLIRYENEEAVDDSQLPKDRFSAERLKGVDSTLKIQPAELGDSAVYLCASSLGDQPQHFGDGTRLSIL.

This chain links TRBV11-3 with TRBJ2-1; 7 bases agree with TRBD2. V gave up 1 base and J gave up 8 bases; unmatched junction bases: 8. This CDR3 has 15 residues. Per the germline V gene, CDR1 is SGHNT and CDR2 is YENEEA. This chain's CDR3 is CASSLVSGAGHEQFF. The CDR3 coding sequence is TGTGCCAGCAGCTTAGTTAGCGGAGCGGGACATGAGCAGTTCTTC. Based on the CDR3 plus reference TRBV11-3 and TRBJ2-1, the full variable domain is EAGVVQSPRYKIIEKKQPVAFWCNPISGHNTLYWYLQNLGQGPELLIRYENEEAVDDSQLPKDRFSAERLKGVDSTLKIQPAELGDSAVYLCASSLVSGAGHEQFFGPGTRLTVL.